This section outlines one T cell receptor beta chain sequence together with its context. The data were taken from a study of technical replicates of blood from several donors. The CDR3 has 13 residues. The V gene end was trimmed by 6 bases and the J gene end by 1 base; junction bases not matched to a gene: 3. Germline V gene lookup returns CDR1 SQVTM and CDR2 ANQGSEA. Assay: immunoSEQ multiplex PCR; the TCRdb copy retains only in-frame clones and omits some. The sample shows roughly 70,000 clones, roughly nine tenths of them seen only once. The chain combines TRBV29-1 with TRBJ2-7; TRBD1 matches 10 bases. Sequencing input: T cells isolated from PBMCs. The origin of this receptor is a human donor in good health. This CDR3 is CSVTGGISYEQYF. The CDR3, as DNA: TGCAGCGTGACAGGGGGCATTTCCTACGAGCAGTACTTC.